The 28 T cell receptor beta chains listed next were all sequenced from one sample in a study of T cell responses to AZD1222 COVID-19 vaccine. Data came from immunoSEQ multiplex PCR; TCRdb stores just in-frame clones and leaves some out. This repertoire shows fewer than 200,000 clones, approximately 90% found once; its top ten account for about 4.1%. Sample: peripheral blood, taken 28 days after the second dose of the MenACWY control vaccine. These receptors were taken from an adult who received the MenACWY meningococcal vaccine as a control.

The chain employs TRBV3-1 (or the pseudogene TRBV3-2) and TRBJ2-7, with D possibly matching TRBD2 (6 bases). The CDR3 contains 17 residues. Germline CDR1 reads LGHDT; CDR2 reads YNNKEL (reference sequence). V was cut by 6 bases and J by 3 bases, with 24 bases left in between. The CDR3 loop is CASRLSAGKSYCYEQYF. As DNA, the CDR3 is TGTGCCAGCAGGCTGTCGGCGGGAAAATCGTACTGCTACGAGCAGTACTTC.

As DNA, the CDR3 is TGTGCCTCTCACTCGAGAACTAACACTGAAGCTTTCTTT. Encoded protein: CASHSRTNTEAFF. The chain combines TRBV5-4 with TRBJ1-1, with D unresolved. Per germline, CDR1 SGHNT and CDR2 YYREEE (reference sequence). The V gene lost 10 bases and the J gene lost 2 bases, with 15 bases spanning the gap. The CDR3 spans 13 residues.

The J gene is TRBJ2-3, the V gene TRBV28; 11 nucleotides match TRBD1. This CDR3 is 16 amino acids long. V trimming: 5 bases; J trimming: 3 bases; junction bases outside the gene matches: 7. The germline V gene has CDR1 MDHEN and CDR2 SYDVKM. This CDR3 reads CASSTRDRGITDTQYF. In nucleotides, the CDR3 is TGTGCCAGCAGTACCCGGGACAGGGGGATTACAGATACGCAGTATTTT. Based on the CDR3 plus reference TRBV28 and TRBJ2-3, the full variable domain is DVKVTQSSRYLVKRTGEKVFLECVQDMDHENMFWYRQDPGLGLRLIYFSYDVKMKEKGDIPEGYSVSREKKERFSLILESASTNQTSMYLCASSTRDRGITDTQYFGPGTRLTVL.

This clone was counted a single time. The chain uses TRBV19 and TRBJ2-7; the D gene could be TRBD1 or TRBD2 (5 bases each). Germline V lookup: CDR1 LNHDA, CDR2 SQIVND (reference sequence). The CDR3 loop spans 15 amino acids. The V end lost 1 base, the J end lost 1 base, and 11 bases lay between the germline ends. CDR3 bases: TGTGCCAGTAGTATAGGAGCGAGGGGATCCTACGAGCAGTACTTC. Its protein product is CASSIGARGSYEQYF.

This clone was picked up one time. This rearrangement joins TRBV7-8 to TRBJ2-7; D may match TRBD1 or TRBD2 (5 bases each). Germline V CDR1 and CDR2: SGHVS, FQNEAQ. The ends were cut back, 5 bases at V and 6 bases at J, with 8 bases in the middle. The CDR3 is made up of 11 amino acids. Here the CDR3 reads CASSGGSEQYF. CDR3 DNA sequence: TGTGCCAGCAGCGGGGGTTCCGAGCAGTACTTC.

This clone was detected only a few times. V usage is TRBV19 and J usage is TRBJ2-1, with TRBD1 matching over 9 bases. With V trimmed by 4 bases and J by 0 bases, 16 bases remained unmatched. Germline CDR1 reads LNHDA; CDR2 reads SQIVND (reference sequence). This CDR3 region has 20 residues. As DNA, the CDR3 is TGTGCCAGTAGTAATCTTCATGGGACAGGGTCTTTAAGCTCCTACAATGAGCAGTTCTTC. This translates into CASSNLHGTGSLSSYNEQFF.

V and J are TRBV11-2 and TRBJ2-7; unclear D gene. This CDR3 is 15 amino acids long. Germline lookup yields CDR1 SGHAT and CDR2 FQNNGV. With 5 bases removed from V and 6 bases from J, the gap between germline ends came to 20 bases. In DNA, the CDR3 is TGTGCCAGCAGCACCCACCCTAGGACGGGTGGCGAGCAGTACTTC. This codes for CASSTHPRTGGEQYF. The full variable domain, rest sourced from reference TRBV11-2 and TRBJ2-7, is EAGVAQSPRYKIIEKRQSVAFWCNPISGHATLYWYQQILGQGPKLLIQFQNNGVVDDSQLPKDRFSAERLKGVDSTLKIQPAKLEDSAVYLCASSTHPRTGGEQYFGPGTRLTVT.

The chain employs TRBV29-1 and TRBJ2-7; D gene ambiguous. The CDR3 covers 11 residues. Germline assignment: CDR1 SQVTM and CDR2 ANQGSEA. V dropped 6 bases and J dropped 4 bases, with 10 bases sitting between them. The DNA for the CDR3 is TGCAGCGTCGAGACCGTGTACGAGCAGTACTTC. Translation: CSVETVYEQYF.

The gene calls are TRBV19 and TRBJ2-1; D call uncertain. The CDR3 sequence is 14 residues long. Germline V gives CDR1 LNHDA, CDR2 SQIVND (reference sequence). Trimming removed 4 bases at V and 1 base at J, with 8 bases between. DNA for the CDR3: TGTGCCAGTAGTACACAGATTTCCTACAATGAGCAGTTCTTC. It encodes CASSTQISYNEQFF.

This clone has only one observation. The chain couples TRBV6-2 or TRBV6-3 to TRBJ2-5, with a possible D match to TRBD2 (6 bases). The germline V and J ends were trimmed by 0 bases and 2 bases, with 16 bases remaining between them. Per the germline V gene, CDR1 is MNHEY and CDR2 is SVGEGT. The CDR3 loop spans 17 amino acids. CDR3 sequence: CASSYSNGAGIQETQYF. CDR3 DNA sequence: TGTGCCAGCAGTTACTCGAACGGGGCGGGGATACAAGAGACCCAGTACTTC.

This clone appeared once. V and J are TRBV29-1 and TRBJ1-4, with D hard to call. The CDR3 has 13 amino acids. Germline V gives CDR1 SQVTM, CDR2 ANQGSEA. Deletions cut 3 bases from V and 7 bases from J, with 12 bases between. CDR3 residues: CSVDSRGGEKLFF. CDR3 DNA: TGCAGCGTTGATTCTCGGGGTGGTGAAAAACTGTTTTTT.

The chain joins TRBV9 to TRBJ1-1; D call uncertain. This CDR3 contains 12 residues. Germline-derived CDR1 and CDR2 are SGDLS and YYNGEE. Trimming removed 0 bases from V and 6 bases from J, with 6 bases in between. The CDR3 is CASSVGGAEAFF. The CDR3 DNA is TGTGCCAGCAGCGTAGGGGGTGCTGAAGCTTTCTTT.

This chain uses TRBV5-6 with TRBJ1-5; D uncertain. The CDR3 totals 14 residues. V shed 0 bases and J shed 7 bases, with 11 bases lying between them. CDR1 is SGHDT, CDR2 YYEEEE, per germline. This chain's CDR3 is CASSLGTNVQPQHF. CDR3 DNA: TGTGCCAGCAGCTTGGGAACGAACGTCCAGCCCCAGCATTTT. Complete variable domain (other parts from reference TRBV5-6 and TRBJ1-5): DAGVTQSPTHLIKTRGQQVTLRCSPKSGHDTVSWYQQALGQGPQFIFQYYEEEERQRGNFPDRFSGHQFPNYSSELNVNALLLGDSALYLCASSLGTNVQPQHFGDGTRLSIL.

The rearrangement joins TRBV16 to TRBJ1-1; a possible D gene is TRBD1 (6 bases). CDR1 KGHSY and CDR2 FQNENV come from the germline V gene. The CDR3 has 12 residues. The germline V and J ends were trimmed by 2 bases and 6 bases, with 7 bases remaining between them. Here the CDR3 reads CASSQGQPEAFF. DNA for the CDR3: TGTGCCAGCAGCCAAGGACAGCCTGAAGCTTTCTTT.

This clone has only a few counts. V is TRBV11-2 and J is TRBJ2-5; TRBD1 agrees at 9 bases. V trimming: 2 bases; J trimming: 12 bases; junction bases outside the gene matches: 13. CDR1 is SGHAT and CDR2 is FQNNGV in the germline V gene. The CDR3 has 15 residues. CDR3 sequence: CASSLSGTGRFAEYF. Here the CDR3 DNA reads TGTGCCAGCAGCTTAAGTGGGACAGGGCGATTTGCGGAGTACTTC.

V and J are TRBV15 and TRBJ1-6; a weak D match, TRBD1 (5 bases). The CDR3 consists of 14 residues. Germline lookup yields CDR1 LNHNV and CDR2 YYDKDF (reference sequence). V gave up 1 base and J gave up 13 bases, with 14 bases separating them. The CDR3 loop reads CATSRGPETGPLHF. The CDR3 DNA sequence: TGTGCCACCAGCAGAGGGCCCGAAACAGGTCCCCTCCACTTT.

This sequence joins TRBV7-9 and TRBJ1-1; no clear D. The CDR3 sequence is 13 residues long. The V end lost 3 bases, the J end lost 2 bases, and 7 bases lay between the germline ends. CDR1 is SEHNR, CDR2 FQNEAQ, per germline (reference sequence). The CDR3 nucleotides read TGTGCCAGCAGCTTTTCAGGCAACACTGAAGCTTTCTTT. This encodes CASSFSGNTEAFF.

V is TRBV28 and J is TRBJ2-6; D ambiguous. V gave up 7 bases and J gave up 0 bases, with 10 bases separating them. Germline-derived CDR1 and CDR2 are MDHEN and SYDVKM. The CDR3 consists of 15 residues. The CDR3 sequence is CASKGDNSGANVLTF. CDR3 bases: TGTGCCAGCAAGGGTGACAACTCTGGGGCCAACGTCCTGACTTTC.

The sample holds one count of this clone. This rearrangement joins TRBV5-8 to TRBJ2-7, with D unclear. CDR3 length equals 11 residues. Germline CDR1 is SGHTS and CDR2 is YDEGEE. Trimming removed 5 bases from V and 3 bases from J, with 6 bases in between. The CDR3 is CASRGSYEQYF. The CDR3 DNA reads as TGTGCCAGCAGGGGCAGCTACGAGCAGTACTTC.

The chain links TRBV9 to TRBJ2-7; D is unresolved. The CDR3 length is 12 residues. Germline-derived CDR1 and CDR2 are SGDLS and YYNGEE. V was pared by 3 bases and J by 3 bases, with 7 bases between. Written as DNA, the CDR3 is TGTGCCAGCAGCGGCACACTCTACGAGCAGTACTTC. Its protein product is CASSGTLYEQYF. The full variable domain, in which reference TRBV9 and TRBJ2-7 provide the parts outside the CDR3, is DSGVTQTPKHLITATGQRVTLRCSPRSGDLSVYWYQQSLDQGLQFLIQYYNGEERAKGNILERFSAQQFPDLHSELNLSSLELGDSALYFCASSGTLYEQYFGPGTRLTVT.

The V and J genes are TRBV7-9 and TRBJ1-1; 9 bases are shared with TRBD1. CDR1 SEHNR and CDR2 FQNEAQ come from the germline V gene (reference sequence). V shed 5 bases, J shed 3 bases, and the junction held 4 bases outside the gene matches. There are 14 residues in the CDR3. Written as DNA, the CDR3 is TGTGCCAGCAGCCTACAGGGGGCGGACACTGAAGCTTTCTTT. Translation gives CASSLQGADTEAFF.

The CDR3 DNA is TGTGCCATCTCTTCAGGGGGCTACGGAGATACGCAGTATTTT. This gives the protein CAISSGGYGDTQYF. The chain employs TRBV10-3 and TRBJ2-3, with 8 bases matching TRBD1. V shed 8 bases and J 5 bases; nucleotides not matched to a gene: 9. The germline V gene encodes CDR1 ENHRY and CDR2 SYGVKD. The CDR3 length is 14 residues.

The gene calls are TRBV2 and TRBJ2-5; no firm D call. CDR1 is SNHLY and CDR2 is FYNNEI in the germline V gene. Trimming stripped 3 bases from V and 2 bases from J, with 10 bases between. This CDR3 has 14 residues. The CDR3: CASSDSAGQETQYF. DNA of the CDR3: TGTGCCAGCAGTGATTCCGCAGGTCAAGAGACCCAGTACTTC.

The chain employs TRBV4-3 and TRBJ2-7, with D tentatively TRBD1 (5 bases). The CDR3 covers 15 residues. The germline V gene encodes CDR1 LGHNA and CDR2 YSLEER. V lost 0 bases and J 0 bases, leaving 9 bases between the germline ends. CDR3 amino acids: CASSQDQGSSYEQYF. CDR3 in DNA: TGCGCCAGCAGCCAAGATCAGGGTAGCTCCTACGAGCAGTACTTC.

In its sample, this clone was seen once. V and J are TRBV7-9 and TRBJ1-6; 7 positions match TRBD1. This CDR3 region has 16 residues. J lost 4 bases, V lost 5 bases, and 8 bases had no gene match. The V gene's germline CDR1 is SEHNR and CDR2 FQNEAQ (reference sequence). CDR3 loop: CASSLIRDSYNSPLHF. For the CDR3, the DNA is TGTGCCAGCAGCCTCATTAGGGACAGTTATAATTCACCCCTCCACTTT.

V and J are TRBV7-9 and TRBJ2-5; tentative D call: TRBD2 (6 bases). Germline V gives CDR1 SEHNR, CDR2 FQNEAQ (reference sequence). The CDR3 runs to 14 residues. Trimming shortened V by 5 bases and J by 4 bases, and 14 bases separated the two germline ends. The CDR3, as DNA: TGTGCCAGCAGCACGTCGACTAGTCCAGAGACCCAGTACTTC. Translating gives CASSTSTSPETQYF.

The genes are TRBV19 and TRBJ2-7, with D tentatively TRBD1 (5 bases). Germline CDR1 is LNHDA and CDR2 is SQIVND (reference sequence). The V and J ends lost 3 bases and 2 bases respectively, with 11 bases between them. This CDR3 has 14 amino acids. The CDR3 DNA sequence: TGTGCCAGTAGTATGGTGGCAGGGACCTACGAGCAGTACTTC. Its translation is CASSMVAGTYEQYF.

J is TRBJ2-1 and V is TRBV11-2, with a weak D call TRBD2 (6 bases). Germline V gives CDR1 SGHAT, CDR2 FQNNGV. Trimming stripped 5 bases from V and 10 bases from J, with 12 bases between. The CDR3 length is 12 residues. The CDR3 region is CASSPGRKEQFF. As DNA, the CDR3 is TGTGCCAGCAGCCCTGGGAGGAAAGAGCAGTTCTTC.